This TCR beta chain stems from a study of identifying expanded T cells in peripheral blood. The table came from immunoSEQ multiplex PCR; TCRdb's copy has only in-frame clones and leaves some out. The sample records 75,000 to 90,000 clones, 85% to 90% being singletons. Study outcomes and limitations: Technical replicates showed about 1.1 changed clones; two weeks about 16; four weeks 19.

The V end lost 6 bases, the J end lost 1 base, and 15 bases lay between the germline ends. CDR3 length: 15 amino acids. Germline loops: CDR1 MDHEN, CDR2 SYDVKM. Regarding this clone: The antigen remains undetermined.

V is TRBV28 and J is TRBJ1-2; D unclear. The receptor comes from a person between 18 and 75 years old in good health. Sequencing used blood. The CDR3 reads CASSVSSQDNYGYTF. In DNA, the CDR3 is TGTGCCAGCAGCGTCTCTTCGCAAGATAACTATGGCTACACCTTC.